The next 9 T cell receptor beta chains were all read from a single sample in a study of blood T cell repertoires in COVID-19 (TCRdb year 2020). Libraries came from the immunoSEQ multiplex PCR assay. Entries here come from immuneACCESS through TCRdb and include only in-frame sequences with V and J called. Some clones fail to appear in such tables; in the studies checked, an unresolved V gene covers under half of the shortfall, and the cause of the remainder is unknown. For this sample there are about 190,000 clones; roughly 90% appear just once. Roughly 6% of the sample rests with the top ten. Sequenced: peripheral blood. These TCRs come from a woman between 40 and 55 years old who had recovered from COVID-19.

The V call is TRBV6-5, the J call TRBJ2-3; the D is unclear. The CDR3 has 15 residues. Germline V gene data show CDR1 as MNHEY and CDR2 as SVGAGI. V was shortened by 8 bases and J by 2 bases, with 17 bases between the two germline ends. CDR3 sequence reads: CASSPVGVNTDTQYF. DNA of the CDR3: TGTGCCAGCTCCCCAGTAGGAGTCAACACAGATACGCAGTATTTT.

The rearrangement uses TRBV7-2 and TRBJ2-2; TRBD2 aligns across 9 bases. V shed 2 bases, J shed 5 bases, and the junction held 6 bases outside the gene matches. The CDR3 length is 16 residues. CDR1 SGHTA and CDR2 FQGNSA come from the germline V gene. This CDR3 is CASSLYSGSGTGELFF. CDR3 sequence (DNA): TGTGCCAGCAGCTTATATAGCGGGAGCGGGACCGGGGAGCTGTTTTTT.

The gene calls are TRBV18 and TRBJ1-1; no clear D gene. This CDR3 is 13 amino acids long. Trimming removed 3 bases at V and 1 base at J, with 6 bases between. Germline V gene lookup returns CDR1 KGHSH and CDR2 LQKENI. The CDR3 protein is CASSPGRNTEAFF. DNA for the CDR3: TGTGCCAGCTCACCGGGCCGGAACACTGAAGCTTTCTTT.

The chain couples TRBV9 to TRBJ2-5; D call uncertain. CDR1 and CDR2 from the germline V gene are SGDLS and YYNGEE. The CDR3 totals 16 residues. Trimming cost V 0 bases and J 2 bases, with 14 bases left between them. CDR3 nucleotide sequence: TGTGCCAGCAGCGTAGGCAGAACTCCAGGACAAGAGACCCAGTACTTC. This codes for CASSVGRTPGQETQYF.

This clone was counted only a few times. This rearrangement joins TRBV6-5 to TRBJ1-1, with no clear D. Per the germline V gene, CDR1 is MNHEY and CDR2 is SVGAGI. The CDR3 totals 13 residues. Trimming took off 1 base at V and 3 bases at J, with 6 bases between the two ends. The CDR3 nucleotides are TGTGCCAGCAGTTACTTCGGGGACACTGAAGCTTTCTTT. The encoded protein is CASSYFGDTEAFF.

The chain carries TRBV2 and TRBJ1-5, with 7 bases fitting TRBD1. V was pared by 5 bases and J by 3 bases, with 13 bases of the junction left unmatched. The CDR3 totals 17 residues. The germline CDR1 and CDR2 sequences are SNHLY and FYNNEI. The CDR3 DNA reads as TGTGCCAGCAGTAGCGGCGTGGGACAGCTATTCAATCAGCCCCAGCATTTT. It codes for CASSSGVGQLFNQPQHF. The entire variable domain, with the rest obtained from reference TRBV2 and TRBJ1-5, is as follows: EPEVTQTPSHQVTQMGQEVILRCVPISNHLYFYWYRQILGQKVEFLVSFYNNEISEKSEIFDDQFSVERPDGSNFTLKIRSTKLEDSAMYFCASSSGVGQLFNQPQHFGDGTRLSIL.

J is TRBJ1-1 and V is TRBV19; tentatively, D is TRBD1 (6 bases). The CDR3 consists of 13 residues. Germline lookup yields CDR1 LNHDA and CDR2 SQIVND (reference sequence). V was cut by 4 bases and J by 11 bases, with 17 bases left in between. CDR3 residues: CASSTKAGAGAFF. Written as DNA, the CDR3 is TGTGCCAGTAGTACAAAAGCGGGGGCTGGGGCTTTCTTT.

This clone was seen a single time. V is TRBV28 and J is TRBJ2-1; TRBD2 might be the D (6 bases). The V end was cut by 6 bases, the J end by 10 bases, with 19 bases between. Germline CDR1 reads MDHEN; CDR2 reads SYDVKM. The CDR3 is 14 amino acids. CDR3 protein: CASRRPGDFPEQFF. CDR3 bases: TGTGCCAGCAGAAGACCTGGGGACTTCCCCGAGCAGTTCTTC. The full variable domain, in which reference TRBV28 and TRBJ2-1 provide the parts outside the CDR3, is DVKVTQSSRYLVKRTGEKVFLECVQDMDHENMFWYRQDPGLGLRLIYFSYDVKMKEKGDIPEGYSVSREKKERFSLILESASTNQTSMYLCASRRPGDFPEQFFGPGTRLTVL.

In this sample, this clone turned up a few times. The rearrangement joins TRBV5-6 to TRBJ2-1; D is perhaps TRBD2 (6 bases). This CDR3 has 13 amino acids. Trimming took off 0 bases at V and 9 bases at J, with 10 bases between the two ends. Per germline, CDR1 SGHDT and CDR2 YYEEEE. CDR3 nucleotide sequence: TGTGCCAGCAGCTTGGCACGGGGAGGTGAGCAGTTCTTC. Translating it yields CASSLARGGEQFF.